This T cell receptor (beta chain) was captured in a study of T cells in Graves' hyperthyroidism and ophthalmopathy. Researchers took RNA transcripts and amplified the TCR beta CDR3 regions from them. HTBI primers were the set used in a first-round RT-PCR of the TCR CDR3. TCRdb redid the calling of the multiplex PCR reads with MiXCR, one entry per CDR3 protein. The table lists about 520,000 distinct CDR3 sequences, around 21% of them singletons. The germline V and J ends were trimmed by 6 bases and 6 bases, with 24 bases remaining between them. Germline V lookup: CDR1 SNHLY, CDR2 FYNNEI. The CDR3 is 16 residues long. This clonotype was counted only a few times.

The source is a man between 18 and 35 years old with Graves' hyperthyroidism. This chain joins TRBV2 and TRBJ2-7, with D perhaps matching TRBD1 or TRBD2 (5 bases each). Sequenced material: blood. The CDR3 coding sequence is TGTGCCAGCAGCGGGGTACTGGCCAGGGCGAGGATCGAGCAGTACTTC. Protein: CASSGVLARARIEQYF.